The next 6 T cell receptor beta chains were all read from a single sample in a study of blood T cell repertoires in COVID-19 (dated by TCRdb to 2020 to 2022). Library method: the immunoSEQ multiplex PCR assay. As stored in TCRdb, this immuneACCESS dataset retains in-frame rearrangements with V and J assigned. A fraction of the clones does not appear; measured against another copy, unresolved V genes explain less than half of the discrepancy, and the remainder lacks a known reason. The sample table holds roughly 150,000 clones, of which around three quarters were seen once. Of the sample, approximately 8.6% falls within the top ten clones. Sample: peripheral blood. These receptor sequences come from a man aged 45-60 years with active or convalescent COVID-19.

On this clone itself: Other DNA sequences of this sample code for an identical CDR3. The V call is TRBV28, the J call TRBJ1-5; D perhaps matches TRBD1 (5 bases). CDR1 and CDR2 from the germline V gene are MDHEN and SYDVKM. V was shortened by 6 bases and J by 1 base, with 10 bases between the two germline ends. The CDR3 has 14 residues. The CDR3 coding sequence is TGTGCCAGCAGCCGGGGGGGGAGCAATCAGCCCCAGCATTTT. Residues: CASSRGGSNQPQHF.

In this sample, this clone turned up once. The rearrangement joins TRBV6-2 or TRBV6-3 to TRBJ1-5; D is undetermined. There are 12 residues in the CDR3. Germline lookup yields CDR1 MNHEY and CDR2 SVGEGT. Trimming pared 0 bases from V and 6 bases from J, leaving 3 bases between. The CDR3 nucleotides are TGTGCCAGCAGTTACTCCGGTCAGCCCCAGCATTTT. Its translation: CASSYSGQPQHF.

The genes are TRBV11-2 and TRBJ1-6; possibly TRBD1 for D (5 bases). There are 15 residues in the CDR3. Trimming took 2 bases from V and 5 from J, leaving 10 bases between them. From germline, CDR1 is SGHAT and CDR2 FQNNGV. CDR3 DNA: TGTGCCAGCAGCTTACAGACAGTTAATAATTCACCCCTCCACTTT. This gives the protein CASSLQTVNNSPLHF.

The chain employs TRBV19 and TRBJ2-5; TRBD2 agrees at 10 bases. V gave up 1 base and J gave up 1 base; unmatched junction bases: 3. CDR1 is LNHDA and CDR2 is SQIVND in the germline V gene (reference sequence). CDR3 length equals 16 residues. The chain's CDR3 is CASSIAASGSQETQYF. As DNA, the CDR3 is TGTGCCAGTAGTATAGCGGCTAGCGGGAGCCAAGAGACCCAGTACTTC. Based on the CDR3 plus reference TRBV19 and TRBJ2-5, the full variable domain is DGGITQSPKYLFRKEGQNVTLSCEQNLNHDAMYWYRQDPGQGLRLIYYSQIVNDFQKGDIAEGYSVSREKKESFPLTVTSAQKNPTAFYLCASSIAASGSQETQYFGPGTRLLVL.

The chain uses TRBV6-5 and TRBJ2-2, with no clear D. This CDR3 contains 13 residues. With 2 bases removed from V and 4 bases from J, the gap between germline ends came to 5 bases. Per the germline V gene, CDR1 is MNHEY and CDR2 is SVGAGI. CDR3 bases: TGTGCCAGCAGTTACACGGGCACCGGGGAGCTGTTTTTT. Protein product: CASSYTGTGELFF.

This chain uses TRBV4-1 with TRBJ1-2; weak D call: TRBD1 (5 bases). The CDR3 length is 15 residues. Trimming pared 2 bases from V and 7 bases from J, leaving 17 bases between. The V gene's germline CDR1 is MGHRA and CDR2 YSYEKL. The CDR3 DNA is TGCGCCAGCAGCCAATTGGGACTCCCTTCGGGTGGCTACACCTTC. This sequence encodes CASSQLGLPSGGYTF.